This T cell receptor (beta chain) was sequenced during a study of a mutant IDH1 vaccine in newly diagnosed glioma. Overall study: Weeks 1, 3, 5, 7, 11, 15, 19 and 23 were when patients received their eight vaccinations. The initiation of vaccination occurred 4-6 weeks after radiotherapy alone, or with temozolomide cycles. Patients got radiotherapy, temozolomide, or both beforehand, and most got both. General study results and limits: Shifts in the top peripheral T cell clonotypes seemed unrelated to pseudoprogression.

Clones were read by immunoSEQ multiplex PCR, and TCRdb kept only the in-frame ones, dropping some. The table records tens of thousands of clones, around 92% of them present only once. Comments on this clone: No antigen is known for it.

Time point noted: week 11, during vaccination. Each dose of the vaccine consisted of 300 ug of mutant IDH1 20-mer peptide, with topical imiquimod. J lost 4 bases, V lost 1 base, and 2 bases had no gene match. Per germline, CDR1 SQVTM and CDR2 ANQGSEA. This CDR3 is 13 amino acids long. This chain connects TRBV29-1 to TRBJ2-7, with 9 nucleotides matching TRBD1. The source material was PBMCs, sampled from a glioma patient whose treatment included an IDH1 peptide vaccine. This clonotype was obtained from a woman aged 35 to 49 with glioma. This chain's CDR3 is CSVEVGTGYEQYF. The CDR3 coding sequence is TGCAGCGTTGAAGTAGGGACAGGGTACGAGCAGTACTTC.